This note documents a single TCR beta chain sequence. The table came from immunoSEQ multiplex PCR; TCRdb's copy has only in-frame clones and leaves some out. The sample carries 70,000 to 95,000 clones, roughly 93% recorded once. V shed 1 base, J shed 3 bases, and the junction held 2 bases outside the gene matches. Germline lookup yields CDR1 SGHTA and CDR2 FQGTGA. The CDR3 length is 15 residues. The sample is drawn from a study of T cells in tuberculosis. Cells were sorted from thawed PBMC rested overnight and stained with GMM-loaded CD1B tetramer, viability dye and anti-CD3. The lipid loaded on the CD1B tetramers was C32 glucose monomycolate from Rhodococcus equi. PBMC for tetramer sorting were first depleted of CD14-expressing monocytes. Each donor contributed roughly 96,000 sorted tetramer-negative cells.

Input material: CD1b-GMM tetramer-negative cells sorted from PBMCs. The source is an adult woman with latent tuberculosis. The chain links TRBV7-3 to TRBJ2-1; 8 bases fit TRBD2. CDR3: CASSLIAGGYNEQFF. CDR3 nucleotide sequence: TGTGCCAGCAGCTTAATTGCGGGGGGCTACAATGAGCAGTTCTTC.